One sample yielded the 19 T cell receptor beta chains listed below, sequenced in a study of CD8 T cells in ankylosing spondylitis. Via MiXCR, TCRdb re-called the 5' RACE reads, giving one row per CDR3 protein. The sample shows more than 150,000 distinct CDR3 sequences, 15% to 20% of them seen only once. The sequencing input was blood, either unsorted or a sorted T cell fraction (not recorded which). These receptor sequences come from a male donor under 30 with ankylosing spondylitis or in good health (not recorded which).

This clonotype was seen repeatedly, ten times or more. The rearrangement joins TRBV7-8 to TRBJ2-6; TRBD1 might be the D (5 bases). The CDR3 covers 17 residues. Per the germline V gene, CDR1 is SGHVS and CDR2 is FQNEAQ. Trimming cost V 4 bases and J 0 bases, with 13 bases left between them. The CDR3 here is CASSSSLGASGANVLTF. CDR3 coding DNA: TGTGCCAGCAGCTCGTCATTAGGGGCCTCTGGGGCCAACGTCCTGACTTTC.

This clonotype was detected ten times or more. CDR3 nucleotide sequence: TGCAGCGTTGAGGATGATGAGCAGTTCTTC. Amino acids: CSVEDDEQFF. V usage is TRBV29-1 and J usage is TRBJ2-1; no firm D call. CDR1 SQVTM and CDR2 ANQGSEA come from the germline V gene. Trimming pared 3 bases from V and 8 bases from J, leaving 5 bases between. The CDR3 is 10 amino acids.

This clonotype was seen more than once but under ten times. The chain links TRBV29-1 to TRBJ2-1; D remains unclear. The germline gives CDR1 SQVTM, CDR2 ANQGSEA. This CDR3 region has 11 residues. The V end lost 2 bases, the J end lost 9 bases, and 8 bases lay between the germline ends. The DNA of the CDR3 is TGCAGCGTTGAACTGGCACTTGAGCAGTTCTTC. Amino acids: CSVELALEQFF.

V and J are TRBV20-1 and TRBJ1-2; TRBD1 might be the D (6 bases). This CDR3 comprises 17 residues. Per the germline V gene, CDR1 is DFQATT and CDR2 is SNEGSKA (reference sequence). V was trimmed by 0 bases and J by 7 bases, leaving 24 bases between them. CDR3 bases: TGCAGTGCTAGAGAAGGACAGATATATGAGTTTGGATCTGGCTACACCTTC. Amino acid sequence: CSAREGQIYEFGSGYTF.

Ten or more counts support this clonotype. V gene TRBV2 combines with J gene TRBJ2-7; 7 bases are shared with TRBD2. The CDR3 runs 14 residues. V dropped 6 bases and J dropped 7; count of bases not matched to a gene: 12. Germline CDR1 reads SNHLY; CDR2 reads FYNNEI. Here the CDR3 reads CASSAGGGILEQYF. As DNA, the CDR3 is TGTGCCAGCAGCGCTGGGGGGGGGATTTTAGAGCAGTACTTC.

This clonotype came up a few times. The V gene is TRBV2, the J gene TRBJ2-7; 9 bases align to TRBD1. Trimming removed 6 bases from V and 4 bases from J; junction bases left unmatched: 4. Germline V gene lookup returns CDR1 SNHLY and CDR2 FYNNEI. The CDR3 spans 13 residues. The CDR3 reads CASRSGTGYEQYF. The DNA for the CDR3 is TGTGCCAGCAGATCGGGGACAGGGTACGAGCAGTACTTC. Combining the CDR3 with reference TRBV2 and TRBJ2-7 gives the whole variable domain EPEVTQTPSHQVTQMGQEVILRCVPISNHLYFYWYRQILGQKVEFLVSFYNNEISEKSEIFDDQFSVERPDGSNFTLKIRSTKLEDSAMYFCASRSGTGYEQYFGPGTRLTVT.

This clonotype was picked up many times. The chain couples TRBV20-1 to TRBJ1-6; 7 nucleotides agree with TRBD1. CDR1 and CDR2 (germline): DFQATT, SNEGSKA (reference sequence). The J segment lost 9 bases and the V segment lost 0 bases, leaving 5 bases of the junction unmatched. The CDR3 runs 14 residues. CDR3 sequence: CSARDDRDASPLHF. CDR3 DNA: TGCAGTGCTAGAGACGACAGGGACGCTTCACCCCTCCACTTT.

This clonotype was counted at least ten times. The CDR3, as DNA: TGTGCCACCCGACTAGATTCGACAGATACGCAGTATTTT. This translates into CATRLDSTDTQYF. The chain employs TRBV10-3 and TRBJ2-3; TRBD2 is a possible D gene (6 bases). The CDR3 is made up of 13 amino acids. V lost 10 bases and J lost 3, with 14 bases in between. Germline V gives CDR1 ENHRY, CDR2 SYGVKD.

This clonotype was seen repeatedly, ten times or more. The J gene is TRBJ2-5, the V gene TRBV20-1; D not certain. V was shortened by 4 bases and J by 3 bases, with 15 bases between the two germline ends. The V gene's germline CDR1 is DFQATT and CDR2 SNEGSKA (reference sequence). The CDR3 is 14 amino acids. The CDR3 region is CSAIGPPNKETQYF. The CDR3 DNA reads TGCAGTGCTATTGGGCCGCCAAATAAAGAGACCCAGTACTTC.

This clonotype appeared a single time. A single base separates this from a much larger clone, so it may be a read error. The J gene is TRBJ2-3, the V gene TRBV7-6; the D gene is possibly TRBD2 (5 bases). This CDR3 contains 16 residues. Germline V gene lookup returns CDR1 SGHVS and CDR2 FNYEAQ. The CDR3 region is CAGSLGSGFSTDTQYF. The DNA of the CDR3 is TGTGCCGGCAGCTTAGGAAGCGGTTTTAGCACAGATACGCAGTATTTT. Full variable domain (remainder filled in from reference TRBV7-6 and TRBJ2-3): GAGVSQSPRYKVTKRGQDVALRCDPISGHVSLYWYRQALGQGPEFLTYFNYEAQQDKSGLPNDRFSAERPEGSISTLTIQRTEQRDSAMYRCAGSLGSGFSTDTQYFGPGTRLTVL.

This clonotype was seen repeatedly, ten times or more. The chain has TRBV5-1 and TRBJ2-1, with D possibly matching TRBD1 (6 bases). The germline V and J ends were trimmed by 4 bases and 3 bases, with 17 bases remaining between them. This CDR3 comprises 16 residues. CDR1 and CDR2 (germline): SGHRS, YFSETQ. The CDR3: CASSLTRDTLYNEQFF. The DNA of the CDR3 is TGCGCCAGCAGCCTTACCAGGGACACCCTCTACAATGAGCAGTTCTTC. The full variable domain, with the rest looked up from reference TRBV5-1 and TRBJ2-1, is KAGVTQTPRYLIKTRGQQVTLSCSPISGHRSVSWYQQTPGQGLQFLFEYFSETQRNKGNFPGRFSGRQFSNSRSEMNVSTLELGDSALYLCASSLTRDTLYNEQFFGPGTRLTVL.

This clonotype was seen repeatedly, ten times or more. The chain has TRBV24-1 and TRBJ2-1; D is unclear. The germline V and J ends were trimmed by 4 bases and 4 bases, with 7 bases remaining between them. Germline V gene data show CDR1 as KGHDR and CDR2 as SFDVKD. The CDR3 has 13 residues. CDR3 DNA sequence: TGTGCCACCAGTGAAGATCCTTACAATGAGCAGTTCTTC. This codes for CATSEDPYNEQFF.

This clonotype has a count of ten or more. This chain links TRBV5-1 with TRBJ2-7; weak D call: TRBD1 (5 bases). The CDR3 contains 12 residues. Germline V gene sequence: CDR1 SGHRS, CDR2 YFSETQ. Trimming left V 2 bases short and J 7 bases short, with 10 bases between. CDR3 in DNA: TGCGCCAGCAGCTTCAGGGTAAGGGAGCAGTACTTC. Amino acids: CASSFRVREQYF.

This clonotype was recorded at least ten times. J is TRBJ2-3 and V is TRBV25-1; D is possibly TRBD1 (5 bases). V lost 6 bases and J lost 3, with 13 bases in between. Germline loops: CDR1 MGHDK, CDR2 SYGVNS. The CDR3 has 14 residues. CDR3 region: CASSPNQGTDTQYF. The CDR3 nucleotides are TGTGCCAGCAGCCCGAACCAGGGAACAGATACGCAGTATTTT.

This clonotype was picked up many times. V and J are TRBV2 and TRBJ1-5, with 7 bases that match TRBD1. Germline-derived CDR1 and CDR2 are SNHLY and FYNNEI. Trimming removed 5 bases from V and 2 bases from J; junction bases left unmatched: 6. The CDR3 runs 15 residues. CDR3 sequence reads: CASSLGGTGNQPQHF. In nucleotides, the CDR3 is TGTGCCAGCAGTCTCGGCGGGACAGGCAATCAGCCCCAGCATTTT.

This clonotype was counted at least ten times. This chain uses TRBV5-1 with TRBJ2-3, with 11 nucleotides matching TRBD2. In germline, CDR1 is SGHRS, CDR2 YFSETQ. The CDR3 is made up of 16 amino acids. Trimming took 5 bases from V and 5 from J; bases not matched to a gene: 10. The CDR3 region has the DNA TGCGCCAGCAGGAGGATAGCGGGAGGGGATGGAGATACGCAGTATTTT. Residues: CASRRIAGGDGDTQYF. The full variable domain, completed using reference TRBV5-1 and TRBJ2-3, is KAGVTQTPRYLIKTRGQQVTLSCSPISGHRSVSWYQQTPGQGLQFLFEYFSETQRNKGNFPGRFSGRQFSNSRSEMNVSTLELGDSALYLCASRRIAGGDGDTQYFGPGTRLTVL.

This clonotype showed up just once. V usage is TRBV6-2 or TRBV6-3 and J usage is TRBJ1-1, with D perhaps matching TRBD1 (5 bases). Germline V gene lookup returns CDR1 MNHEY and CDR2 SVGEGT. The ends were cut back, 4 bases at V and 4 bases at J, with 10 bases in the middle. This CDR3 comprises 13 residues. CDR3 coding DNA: TGTGCCAGCAGTTGGGACGGGGGCACTGAAGCTTTCTTT. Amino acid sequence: CASSWDGGTEAFF.

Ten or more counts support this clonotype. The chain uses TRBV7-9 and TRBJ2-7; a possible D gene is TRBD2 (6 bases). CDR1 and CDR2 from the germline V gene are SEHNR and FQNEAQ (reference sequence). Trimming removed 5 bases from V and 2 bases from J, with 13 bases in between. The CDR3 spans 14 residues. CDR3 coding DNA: TGTGCCAGCAGCCCGGAGGGACGGGCCTACGAGCAGTACGTC. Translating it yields CASSPEGRAYEQYV.

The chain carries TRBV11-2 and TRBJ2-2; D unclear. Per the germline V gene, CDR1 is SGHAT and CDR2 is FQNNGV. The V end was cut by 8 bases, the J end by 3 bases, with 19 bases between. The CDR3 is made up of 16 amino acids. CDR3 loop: CASRSLGSTYTGELFF. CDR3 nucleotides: TGTGCCAGCCGCTCTTTAGGCTCGACTTACACCGGGGAGCTGTTTTTT. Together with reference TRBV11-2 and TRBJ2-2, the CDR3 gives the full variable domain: EAGVAQSPRYKIIEKRQSVAFWCNPISGHATLYWYQQILGQGPKLLIQFQNNGVVDDSQLPKDRFSAERLKGVDSTLKIQPAKLEDSAVYLCASRSLGSTYTGELFFGEGSRLTVL.